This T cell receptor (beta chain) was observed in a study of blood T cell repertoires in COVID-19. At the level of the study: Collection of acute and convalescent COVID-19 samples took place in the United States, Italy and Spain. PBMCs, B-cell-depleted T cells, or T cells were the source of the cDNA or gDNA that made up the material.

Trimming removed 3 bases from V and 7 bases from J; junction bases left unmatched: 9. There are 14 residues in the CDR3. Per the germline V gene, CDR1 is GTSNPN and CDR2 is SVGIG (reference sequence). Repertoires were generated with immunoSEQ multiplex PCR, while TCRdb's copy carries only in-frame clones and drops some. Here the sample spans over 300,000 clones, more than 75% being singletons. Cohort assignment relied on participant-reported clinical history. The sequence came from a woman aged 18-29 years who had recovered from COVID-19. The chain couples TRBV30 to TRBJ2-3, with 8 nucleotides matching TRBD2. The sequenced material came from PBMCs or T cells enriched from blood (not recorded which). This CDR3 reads CAWRVRGGFNTQYF. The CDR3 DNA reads TGTGCCTGGAGGGTCCGGGGGGGCTTTAATACGCAGTATTTT.